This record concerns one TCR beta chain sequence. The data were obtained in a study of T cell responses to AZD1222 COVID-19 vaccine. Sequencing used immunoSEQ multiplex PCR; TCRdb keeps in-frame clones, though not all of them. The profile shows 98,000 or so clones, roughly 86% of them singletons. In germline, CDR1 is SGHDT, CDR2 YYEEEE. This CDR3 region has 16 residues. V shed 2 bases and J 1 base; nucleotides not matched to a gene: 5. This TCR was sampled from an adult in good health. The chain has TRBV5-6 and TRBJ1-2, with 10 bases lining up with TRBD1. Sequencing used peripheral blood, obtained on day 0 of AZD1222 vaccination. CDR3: CASSFGTGVFNYGYTF. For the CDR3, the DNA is TGTGCCAGCAGCTTCGGGACAGGGGTTTTTAACTATGGCTACACCTTC. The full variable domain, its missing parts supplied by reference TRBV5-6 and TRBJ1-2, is DAGVTQSPTHLIKTRGQQVTLRCSPKSGHDTVSWYQQALGQGPQFIFQYYEEEERQRGNFPDRFSGHQFPNYSSELNVNALLLGDSALYLCASSFGTGVFNYGYTFGSGTRLTVV.